One and the same sample provided the 19 T cell receptor beta chains below, sequenced in a study of control samples from healthy donors and cancer patients. Assay: immunoSEQ multiplex PCR; the TCRdb copy retains only in-frame clones and omits some. The sample lists over 150,000 clones; roughly 94% were seen once. Source material: PBMCs. These TCRs come from a man between 60 and 70 years old with colorectal cancer.

The rearrangement links TRBV6-2 or TRBV6-3 to TRBJ2-1, with TRBD2 identical over 10 bases. V was pared by 5 bases and J by 2 bases, with 6 bases of the junction left unmatched. CDR1 is MNHEY and CDR2 is SVGEGT in the germline V gene. This CDR3 region has 16 residues. The chain's CDR3 is CASSRLAGDAYNEQFF. For the CDR3, the DNA is TGTGCCAGCAGTAGACTAGCGGGTGATGCCTACAATGAGCAGTTCTTC.

The chain couples TRBV5-1 to TRBJ1-1; D may be TRBD1 (5 bases). CDR1 is SGHRS and CDR2 is YFSETQ in the germline V gene. V dropped 4 bases and J dropped 1 base, with 8 bases sitting between them. This CDR3 is 13 amino acids long. The DNA for the CDR3 is TGCGCCAGCAGCACAGGACAGAACACTGAAGCTTTCTTT. Its translation is CASSTGQNTEAFF.

This clone occurred once. The rearrangement links TRBV7-8 to TRBJ2-7; D is ambiguous. CDR3 length: 14 amino acids. Germline V gene sequence: CDR1 SGHVS, CDR2 FQNEAQ. The germline V and J ends were trimmed by 3 bases and 1 base, with 10 bases remaining between them. The CDR3 is CASSLVTSSYEQYF. Here the CDR3 DNA reads TGTGCCAGCAGCTTGGTCACTTCATCCTACGAGCAGTACTTC.

The chain employs TRBV11-2 and TRBJ2-7, with TRBD2 matching 7 bases. The germline V gene has CDR1 SGHAT and CDR2 FQNNGV. This CDR3 has 17 residues. Losses at the gene ends were 1 base for V and 1 base for J; bases not matched to a gene: 10. CDR3 in amino acids: CASSLVAGVSSSYEQYF. CDR3 DNA sequence: TGTGCCAGCAGCTTAGTTGCGGGGGTTTCCTCTTCCTACGAGCAGTACTTC. The full variable domain, with the rest looked up from reference TRBV11-2 and TRBJ2-7, is EAGVAQSPRYKIIEKRQSVAFWCNPISGHATLYWYQQILGQGPKLLIQFQNNGVVDDSQLPKDRFSAERLKGVDSTLKIQPAKLEDSAVYLCASSLVAGVSSSYEQYFGPGTRLTVT.

The chain uses TRBV6-4 and TRBJ1-6; 8 nucleotides match TRBD1. After removal of 6 bases from V and 7 bases from J, the junction contained 5 bases not matched to a gene. This CDR3 is built from 14 residues. CDR1 MRHNA and CDR2 SNTAGT come from the germline V gene. The CDR3 nucleotides are TGTGCCAGCAGCGCTCAGGGGGCCAATTCACCCCTCCACTTT. Translating gives CASSAQGANSPLHF.

The rearrangement links TRBV5-6 to TRBJ1-4; tentative D call: TRBD1 (6 bases). Trimming removed 10 bases at V and 5 bases at J, with 21 bases between. CDR1 and CDR2 (germline): SGHDT, YYEEEE. The CDR3 length is 15 residues. The DNA of the CDR3 is TGTGCCGTACCGGGATCCTCACAGGGAAATGAAAAACTGTTTTTT. It is translated as CAVPGSSQGNEKLFF.

V gene TRBV24-1 combines with J gene TRBJ2-1, with 9 nucleotides matching TRBD2. V shed 3 bases and J 7 bases; nucleotides not matched to a gene: 15. CDR1 KGHDR and CDR2 SFDVKD come from the germline V gene. The CDR3 is 18 amino acids. The CDR3 reads CATSDPLGGRGGPNEQFF. The CDR3 region has the DNA TGTGCCACCAGTGATCCCCTTGGCGGGCGGGGGGGCCCAAATGAGCAGTTCTTC.

The rearrangement links TRBV29-1 to TRBJ1-1; no clear D. CDR1 is SQVTM and CDR2 is ANQGSEA in the germline V gene. The CDR3 totals 12 residues. Trimming left V 1 base short and J 2 bases short, with 5 bases between. The DNA of the CDR3 is TGCAGCGTTGAAGGGGTTAACACTGAAGCTTTCTTT. Protein sequence: CSVEGVNTEAFF.

The gene calls are TRBV5-1 and TRBJ2-1, with 10 bases identical to TRBD2. The CDR3 length is 15 residues. Unmatched junction bases numbered 2, after V lost 3 bases and J lost 2 bases. In germline, CDR1 is SGHRS, CDR2 YFSETQ. The CDR3, as DNA: TGCGCCAGCAGCTATGGACTAGCGGCCTACAATGAGCAGTTCTTC. It is translated as CASSYGLAAYNEQFF. Looking up the rest from reference TRBV5-1 and TRBJ2-1 gives the full variable domain: KAGVTQTPRYLIKTRGQQVTLSCSPISGHRSVSWYQQTPGQGLQFLFEYFSETQRNKGNFPGRFSGRQFSNSRSEMNVSTLELGDSALYLCASSYGLAAYNEQFFGPGTRLTVL.

The chain combines TRBV6-6 with TRBJ2-1; TRBD1 is a possible D gene (5 bases). This CDR3 has 17 residues. Germline loops: CDR1 MNHNY, CDR2 SVGAGI (reference sequence). Trimming left V 5 bases short and J 4 bases short, with 21 bases between. The CDR3 nucleotides are TGTGCCAGCAGTCCGAGACCGATTGGGGCGGAGTACAATGAGCAGTTCTTC. Translation: CASSPRPIGAEYNEQFF.

The chain combines TRBV11-2 with TRBJ2-7, with 7 bases that match TRBD1. Germline V gives CDR1 SGHAT, CDR2 FQNNGV. Trimming cost V 1 base and J 1 base; bases outside gene matches: 4. CDR3 length: 15 amino acids. CDR3 loop: CASSLAPQGSYEQYF. The DNA for the CDR3 is TGTGCCAGCAGCTTAGCCCCACAGGGGTCCTACGAGCAGTACTTC.

The rearrangement uses TRBV5-1 and TRBJ1-2; D might be TRBD1 (6 bases). This CDR3 has 14 amino acids. In germline, CDR1 is SGHRS, CDR2 YFSETQ. V lost 4 bases and J lost 8, with 18 bases in between. The DNA of the CDR3 is TGCGCCAGCAGCCCCAGGCAGGGGACCGGGGGCTACACCTTC. It specifies CASSPRQGTGGYTF.

V gene TRBV3-1 (or the pseudogene TRBV3-2) combines with J gene TRBJ2-3; 8 nucleotides match TRBD1. The CDR3 contains 17 residues. CDR1 is LGHDT and CDR2 is YNNKEL in the germline V gene (reference sequence). Germline trimming cut 1 base from V and 3 bases from J; bases unmatched to any gene: 9. Here the CDR3 reads CASSQVLQGAGTDTQYF. CDR3 DNA: TGTGCCAGCAGCCAAGTTTTGCAGGGGGCAGGGACAGATACGCAGTATTTT.

The gene calls are TRBV30 and TRBJ2-6; the D gene is possibly TRBD2 (5 bases). Germline CDR1 is GTSNPN and CDR2 is SVGIG (reference sequence). With 5 bases removed from V and 3 bases from J, the gap between germline ends came to 5 bases. CDR3 size: 12 residues. The CDR3 DNA sequence: TGTGCCTGGGGAGGTGGGGCCAACGTCCTGACTTTC. As protein: CAWGGGANVLTF.

The genes are TRBV5-1 and TRBJ1-3; D not resolved. CDR3 length: 15 residues. V was shortened by 0 bases and J by 0 bases, with 7 bases between the two germline ends. Germline V gene lookup returns CDR1 SGHRS and CDR2 YFSETQ. Here the CDR3 reads CASSLGQVSGNTIYF. CDR3 sequence (DNA): TGCGCCAGCAGCTTGGGGCAGGTCTCTGGAAACACCATATATTTT.

DNA of the CDR3: TGCGCCAGCAGCTTGGTGACAGGGGCAAATCAGCCCCAGCATTTT. It specifies CASSLVTGANQPQHF. The chain uses TRBV5-1 and TRBJ1-5; 8 bases agree with TRBD1. The CDR3 consists of 15 residues. Germline CDR1 is SGHRS and CDR2 is YFSETQ. With V trimmed by 0 bases and J by 4 bases, 3 bases remained unmatched.

The V and J genes are TRBV27 and TRBJ2-7; D is perhaps TRBD2 (6 bases). Trimming stripped 3 bases from V and 2 bases from J, with 14 bases between. The germline CDR1 and CDR2 sequences are MNHEY and SMNVEV (reference sequence). The CDR3 has 15 amino acids. CDR3 loop: CASSFPGVPTYEQYF. The CDR3 bases are TGTGCCAGCAGTTTTCCGGGGGTCCCTACCTACGAGCAGTACTTC.

The count of this clone is one. The chain recombines TRBV5-4 with TRBJ2-3; D uncertain. The length of the CDR3 is 11 residues. In germline, CDR1 is SGHNT, CDR2 YYREEE (reference sequence). The ends were cut back, 9 bases at V and 7 bases at J, with 12 bases in the middle. The CDR3 sequence: CATKTTNTQYF. CDR3 DNA: TGTGCCACTAAGACGACCAATACGCAGTATTTT.

J is TRBJ1-1 and V is TRBV6-5; the D is unclear. Germline CDR1 is MNHEY and CDR2 is SVGAGI. V gave up 4 bases and J gave up 1 base, with 10 bases separating them. CDR3 length equals 14 residues. The CDR3 DNA reads as TGTGCCAGCAGTTCCCCCCCTTCGAACACTGAAGCTTTCTTT. It encodes CASSSPPSNTEAFF.